The rows below give T cell receptor beta chains drawn from one sample of a study of cytomegalovirus exposure and HLA in healthy donors. The data were produced by immunoSEQ multiplex PCR, yet TCRdb's version contains in-frame clones alone and is incomplete. The repertoire consists of about 130,000 clones, with approximately 89% occurring once and the leading ten covering about 1.1%. Source material: PBMCs. These receptors all come from a woman aged 18-29 years in good health and CMV-seronegative. Both conserved end residues are part of each CDR3. The D gene is left open where the match is weak. Part of the rows lack a size; the others show once, few, many or a class for expanded clones.

v_gene	d_gene	abundance	j_gene	CDR3nt	CDR3aa
TRBV4-3	TRBD2	-	TRBJ2-7	TGCGCCAGCAGCCAAGCGGGAGGCGTATCCTACGAGCAGTACTTC	CASSQAGGVSYEQYF
TRBV19	-	-	TRBJ2-7	TGTGCCAGTAGTATCGCCCAGACGGGATTCTACGAGCAGTACTTC	CASSIAQTGFYEQYF
TRBV19	TRBD2	-	TRBJ2-1	TGTGCCAGTAGTCCCTCGGGACTAGCGGCCCGGACGGGGAATGAGCAGTTCTTC	CASSPSGLAARTGNEQFF
TRBV9	-	-	TRBJ1-1	TGTGCCAGCAGCGTAGTGGGCAGCTACACTGAAGCTTTCTTT	CASSVVGSYTEAFF
TRBV28	-	-	TRBJ1-3	TGTGCCAGCAGAGACACCGGCCGTTCTGGAAACACCATATATTTT	CASRDTGRSGNTIYF
TRBV27	-	-	TRBJ2-2	TGTGCCAGCAGTTTCAGGACAGCTAACACCGGGGAGCTGTTTTTT	CASSFRTANTGELFF
TRBV5-1	TRBD1	-	TRBJ1-2	TGCGCCAGCAGCTCGTCCCCCGGGACAGGGGTTGGCTACACCTTC	CASSSSPGTGVGYTF
TRBV19	-	once	TRBJ1-1	TGTGCCAGTAGTATTGTTGACAAGGCTTTCTTT	CASSIVDKAFF
TRBV5-1	-	-	TRBJ1-3	TGCGCCAGCAGCACCAGGGCGGGATCATCTGGAAACACCATATATTTT	CASSTRAGSSGNTIYF
TRBV30	-	once	TRBJ2-1	TGTGCCTGGAAGGAGGGGGCCTCCTACAATGAGCAGTTCTTC	CAWKEGASYNEQFF
TRBV18	TRBD2	-	TRBJ2-1	TGTGCCAGCTCCCAACTGGAGAGCGGGGGCTCCTACAATGAGCAGTTCTTC	CASSQLESGGSYNEQFF
TRBV28	-	-	TRBJ1-3	TGTGCCAGCAGCAGGACAGGAAACACCATATATTTT	CASSRTGNTIYF
TRBV27	-	-	TRBJ1-5	TGTGCCAGCAGTAGCGAAACAGGAAATCAGCCCCAGCATTTT	CASSSETGNQPQHF
TRBV4-2	TRBD1	-	TRBJ1-3	TGTGCCAGCAGCCAGTCCCCCGGGACAGCCGGAAACACCATATATTTT	CASSQSPGTAGNTIYF
TRBV7-6	-	-	TRBJ2-3	TGTGCCAGCAAACCCTTTGAGGATACGCAGTATTTT	CASKPFEDTQYF
TRBV28	TRBD2	-	TRBJ2-7	TGTGCCAGCAGTTTGGGGACTAGCGGGAGGTGGGAGCAGTACTTC	CASSLGTSGRWEQYF
TRBV28	TRBD2	-	TRBJ2-3	TGTGCCAGCAGTCCCTACCCTAGCGGGGCGGGGACAGATACGCAGTATTTT	CASSPYPSGAGTDTQYF
TRBV23-1	-	-	TRBJ2-3	TGCGCCAGCAGTCAATGGGAGTCAGATACGCAGTATTTT	CASSQWESDTQYF
TRBV28	TRBD1	-	TRBJ2-5	TGTGCCAGCACCCTCCGGGACAGAGAGACCCAGTACTTC	CASTLRDRETQYF
TRBV9	-	-	TRBJ2-1	TGTGCCAGCAGCGAACTAGTTTGGGATGAGCAGTTCTTC	CASSELVWDEQFF
TRBV18	TRBD2	-	TRBJ2-7	TGTGCCAGCTCACCAATGGGACCCCTACTAGCGGGAGGGCGTTACGAGCAGTACTTC	CASSPMGPLLAGGRYEQYF
TRBV15	TRBD1	-	TRBJ1-1	TGTGCCACCAGCAGAATGGGGACAGGGGGAACGAACACTGAAGCTTTCTTT	CATSRMGTGGTNTEAFF
TRBV6-5	-	-	TRBJ1-2	TGTGCCAGCAGTTACAGGAACAGACCTAACTATGGCTACACCTTC	CASSYRNRPNYGYTF
TRBV11-2	-	-	TRBJ1-6	TGTGCCAGCAGCGAAGCCCCCCGAGGGCGTTCACCCCTCCACTTT	CASSEAPRGRSPLHF
TRBV2	-	-	TRBJ1-2	TGTGCCAGCAGTTACAGGGTCGCCTATGGCTACACCTTC	CASSYRVAYGYTF
TRBV28	TRBD1	-	TRBJ2-3	TGTGCCAGCAGTAAAAGGACAGGGGGCTTAGATACGCAGTATTTT	CASSKRTGGLDTQYF
TRBV6-1	-	-	TRBJ1-1	TGTGCCACCCTGACCTTGGAGTACACTGAAGCTTTCTTT	CATLTLEYTEAFF
TRBV5-1	-	-	TRBJ2-3	TGCGCCAGCAGCTTTGGCTGGACAGAAGGCAGCACAGATACGCAGTATTTT	CASSFGWTEGSTDTQYF
TRBV28	TRBD1	once	TRBJ1-2	TGTGCCAGCAGTTTAGCGACAGGGGGCGGGCGTGGCTATGGCTACACCTTC	CASSLATGGGRGYGYTF
TRBV28	TRBD2	-	TRBJ2-1	TGTGCCAGCGGTCTAGGACTAGAGCCCCTCAATGAGCAGTTCTTC	CASGLGLEPLNEQFF
TRBV5-1	-	-	TRBJ1-1	TGCGCCAGCAGCTTACCTGCGACAGGATCCATGAACACTGAAGCTTTCTTT	CASSLPATGSMNTEAFF
TRBV4-3	-	-	TRBJ2-5	TGCGCCAGCAGCCAAGACAGGTACCAAGAGACCCAGTACTTC	CASSQDRYQETQYF
TRBV10-2	-	-	TRBJ1-1	TGCGCCAGCACCCTCTCCCCGGTCAACACTGAAGCTTTCTTT	CASTLSPVNTEAFF
TRBV28	-	-	TRBJ1-1	TGTGCCAGCAGCCAGATGAACACTGAAGCTTTCTTT	CASSQMNTEAFF
TRBV30	-	-	TRBJ1-3	TGTGCCTGGAGTTCAGTTCCGGGAAACACCATATATTTT	CAWSSVPGNTIYF
TRBV4-3	-	once	TRBJ1-1	TGCGCCAGCAGCCAAGACGGGCAGGGAGGGACTGAAGCTTTCTTT	CASSQDGQGGTEAFF
TRBV5-1	-	-	TRBJ1-1	TGCGCCAGCAGCTTGGGCGACAGGCTGAACACTGAAGCTTTCTTT	CASSLGDRLNTEAFF
TRBV2	TRBD1	-	TRBJ2-1	TGTGCCAGCTCCCCGGGACAGGGTAACAATGAGCAGTTCTTC	CASSPGQGNNEQFF
TRBV28	-	-	TRBJ2-1	TGTGCCAGCAGCCCCCCCCCAAGCGGCCTTTCCTACAATGAGCAGTTCTTC	CASSPPPSGLSYNEQFF
TRBV7-9	-	-	TRBJ2-4	TGTGCCAGCAGCCCGGGTGGCAACATTCAGTACTTC	CASSPGGNIQYF
TRBV7-9	-	-	TRBJ1-3	TGTGCCAGCAGCTTAGAGGGGTCTGGAGTTGGAAACACCATATATTTT	CASSLEGSGVGNTIYF
TRBV15	TRBD1	once	TRBJ2-3	TGTGCCACCAGCACCCGACAGGGGAAGGATACGCAGTATTTT	CATSTRQGKDTQYF